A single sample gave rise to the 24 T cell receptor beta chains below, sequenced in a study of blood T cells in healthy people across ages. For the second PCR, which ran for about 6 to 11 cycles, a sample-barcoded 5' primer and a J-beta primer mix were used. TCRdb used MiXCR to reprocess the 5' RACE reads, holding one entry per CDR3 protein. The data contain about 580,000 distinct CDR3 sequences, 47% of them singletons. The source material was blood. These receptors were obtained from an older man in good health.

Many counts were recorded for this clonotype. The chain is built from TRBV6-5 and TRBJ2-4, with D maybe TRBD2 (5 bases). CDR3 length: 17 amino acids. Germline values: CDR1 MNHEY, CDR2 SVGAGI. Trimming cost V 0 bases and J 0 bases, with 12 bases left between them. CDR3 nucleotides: TGTGCCAGCAGTTACTCGATGGCGGGTCAAGCCAAAAACATTCAGTACTTC. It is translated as CASSYSMAGQAKNIQYF.

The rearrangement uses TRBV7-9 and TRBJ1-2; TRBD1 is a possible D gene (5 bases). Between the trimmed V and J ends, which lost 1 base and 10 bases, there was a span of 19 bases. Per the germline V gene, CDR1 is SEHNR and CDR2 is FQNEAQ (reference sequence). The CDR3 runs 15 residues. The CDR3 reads CASSLEGWDGSLYTF. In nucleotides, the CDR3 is TGTGCCAGCAGCTTAGAAGGTTGGGACGGGTCCCTCTACACCTTC.

The CDR3, as DNA: TGCAGTGCTAGATTAACAGGGGTGACTGAAGCTTTCTTT. Translating gives CSARLTGVTEAFF. The rearrangement links TRBV20-1 to TRBJ1-1; 7 bases match TRBD1. Trimming took 2 bases from V and 5 from J; bases not matched to a gene: 5. CDR1 and CDR2 (germline): DFQATT, SNEGSKA (reference sequence). The CDR3 extends over 13 amino acids.

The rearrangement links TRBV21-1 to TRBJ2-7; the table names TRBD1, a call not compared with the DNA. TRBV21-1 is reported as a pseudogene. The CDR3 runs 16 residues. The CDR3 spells CASSSTRAGRAYEQYF. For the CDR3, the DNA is TGTGCCAGCAGCAGTACCAGGGCAGGGCGAGCCTACGAGCAGTACTTC.

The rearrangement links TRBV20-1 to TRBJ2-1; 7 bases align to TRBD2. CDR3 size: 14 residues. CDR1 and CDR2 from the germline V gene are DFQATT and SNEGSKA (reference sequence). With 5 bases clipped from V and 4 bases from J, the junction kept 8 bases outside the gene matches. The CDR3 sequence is CSALGRASYNEQFF. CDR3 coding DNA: TGCAGTGCTTTAGGGAGGGCATCTTACAATGAGCAGTTCTTC.

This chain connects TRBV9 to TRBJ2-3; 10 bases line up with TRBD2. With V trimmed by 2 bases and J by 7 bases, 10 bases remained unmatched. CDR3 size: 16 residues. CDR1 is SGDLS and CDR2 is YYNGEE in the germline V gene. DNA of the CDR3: TGTGCCAGCAGCGTCGATAGCGGGGGGCCTCTTAATACGCAGTATTTT. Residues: CASSVDSGGPLNTQYF. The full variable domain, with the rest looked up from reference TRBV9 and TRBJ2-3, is DSGVTQTPKHLITATGQRVTLRCSPRSGDLSVYWYQQSLDQGLQFLIQYYNGEERAKGNILERFSAQQFPDLHSELNLSSLELGDSALYFCASSVDSGGPLNTQYFGPGTRLTVL.

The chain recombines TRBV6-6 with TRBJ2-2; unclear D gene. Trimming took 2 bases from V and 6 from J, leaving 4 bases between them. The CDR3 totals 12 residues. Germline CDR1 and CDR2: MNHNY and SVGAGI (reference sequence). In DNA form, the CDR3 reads TGTGCCAGCAGTTACGCCCCCGGGGAGCTGTTTTTT. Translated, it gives CASSYAPGELFF.

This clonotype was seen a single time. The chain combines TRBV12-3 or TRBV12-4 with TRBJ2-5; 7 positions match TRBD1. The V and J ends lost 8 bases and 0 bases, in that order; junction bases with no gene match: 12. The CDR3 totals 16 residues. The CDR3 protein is CASARATGFYQETQYF. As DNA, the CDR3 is TGTGCCAGCGCCAGGGCGACAGGGTTTTACCAAGAGACCCAGTACTTC.

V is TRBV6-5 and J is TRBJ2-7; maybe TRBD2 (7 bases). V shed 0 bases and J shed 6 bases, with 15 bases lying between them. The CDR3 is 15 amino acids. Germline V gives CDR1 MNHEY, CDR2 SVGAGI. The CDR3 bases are TGTGCCAGCAGTTACTCAGGGGGGGCACGGTTCGAGCAGTACTTC. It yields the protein CASSYSGGARFEQYF.

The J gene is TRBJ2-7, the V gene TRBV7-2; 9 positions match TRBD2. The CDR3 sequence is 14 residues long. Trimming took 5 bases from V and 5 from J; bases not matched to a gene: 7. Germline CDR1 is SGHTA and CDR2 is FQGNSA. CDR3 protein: CASSRSGGADEQYF. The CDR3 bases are TGTGCCAGCAGCCGTAGCGGGGGCGCCGACGAGCAGTACTTC. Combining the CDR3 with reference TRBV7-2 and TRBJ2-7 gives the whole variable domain GAGVSQSPSNKVTEKGKDVELRCDPISGHTALYWYRQSLGQGLEFLIYFQGNSAPDKSGLPSDRFSAERTGGSVSTLTIQRTQQEDSAVYLCASSRSGGADEQYFGPGTRLTVT.

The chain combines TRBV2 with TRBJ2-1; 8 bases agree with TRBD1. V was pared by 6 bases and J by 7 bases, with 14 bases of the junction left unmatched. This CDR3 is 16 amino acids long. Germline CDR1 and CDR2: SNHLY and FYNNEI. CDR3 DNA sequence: TGTGCCAGCAGGGCCCAAGCTCAGGGGGCGAGAAATGAGCAGTTCTTC. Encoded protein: CASRAQAQGARNEQFF.

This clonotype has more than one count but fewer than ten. CDR3 sequence: CASSPDSTNYGYTF. CDR3 DNA sequence: TGCGCCAGCAGCCCGGACAGCACTAACTATGGCTACACCTTC. V and J are TRBV5-1 and TRBJ1-2; D perhaps matches TRBD1 (6 bases). Germline CDR1 SGHRS, CDR2 YFSETQ. The V gene lost 4 bases and the J gene lost 0 bases, with 10 bases spanning the gap. The CDR3 contains 14 residues.

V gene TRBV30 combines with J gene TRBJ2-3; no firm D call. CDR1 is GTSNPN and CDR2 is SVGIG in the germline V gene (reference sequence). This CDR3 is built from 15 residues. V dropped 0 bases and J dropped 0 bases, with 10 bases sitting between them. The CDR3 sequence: CAWSVMQHSTDTQYF. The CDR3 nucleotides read TGTGCCTGGAGTGTGATGCAGCATAGCACAGATACGCAGTATTTT.

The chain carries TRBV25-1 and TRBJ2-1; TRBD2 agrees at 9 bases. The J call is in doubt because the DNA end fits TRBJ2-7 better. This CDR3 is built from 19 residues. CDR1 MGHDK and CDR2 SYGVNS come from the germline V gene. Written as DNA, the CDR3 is TGTGCCAGCAGTGAATACGGAGGGGGCGGGGGGGCCTCCTACAATGAGCAGTACTTC. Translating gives CASSEYGGGGGASYNEQYF.

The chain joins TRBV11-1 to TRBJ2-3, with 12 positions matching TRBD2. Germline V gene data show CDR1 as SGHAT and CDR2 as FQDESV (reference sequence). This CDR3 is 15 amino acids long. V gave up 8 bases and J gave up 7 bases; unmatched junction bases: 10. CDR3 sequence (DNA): TGTGCCAGCGCCCCTCAGACTAGCGGGAGATATACGCAGTATTTT. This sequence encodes CASAPQTSGRYTQYF.

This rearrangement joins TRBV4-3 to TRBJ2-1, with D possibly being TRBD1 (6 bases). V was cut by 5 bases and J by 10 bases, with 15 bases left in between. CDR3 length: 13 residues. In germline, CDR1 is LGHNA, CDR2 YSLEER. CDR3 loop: CASSGRSTGEQFF. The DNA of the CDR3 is TGCGCCAGCAGCGGGCGTAGTACAGGGGAGCAGTTCTTC.

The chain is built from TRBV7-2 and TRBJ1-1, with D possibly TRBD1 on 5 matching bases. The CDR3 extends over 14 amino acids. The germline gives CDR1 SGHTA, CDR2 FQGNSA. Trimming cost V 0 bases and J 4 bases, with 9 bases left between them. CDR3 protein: CASSLAGGSTEAFF. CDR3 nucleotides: TGTGCCAGCAGCTTAGCGGGGGGTTCCACTGAAGCTTTCTTT.

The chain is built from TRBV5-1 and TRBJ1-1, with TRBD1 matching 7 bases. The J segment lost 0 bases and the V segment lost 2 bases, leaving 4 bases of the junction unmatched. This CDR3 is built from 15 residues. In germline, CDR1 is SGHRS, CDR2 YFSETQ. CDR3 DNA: TGCGCCAGCAGCTTCCAGGGGGGGGTGAACACTGAAGCTTTCTTT. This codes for CASSFQGGVNTEAFF.

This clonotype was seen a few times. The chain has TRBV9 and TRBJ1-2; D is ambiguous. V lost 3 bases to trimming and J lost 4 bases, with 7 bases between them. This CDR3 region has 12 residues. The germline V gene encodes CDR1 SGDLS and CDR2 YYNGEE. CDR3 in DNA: TGTGCCAGCAGCGCGATTGGCTATGGCTACACCTTC. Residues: CASSAIGYGYTF.

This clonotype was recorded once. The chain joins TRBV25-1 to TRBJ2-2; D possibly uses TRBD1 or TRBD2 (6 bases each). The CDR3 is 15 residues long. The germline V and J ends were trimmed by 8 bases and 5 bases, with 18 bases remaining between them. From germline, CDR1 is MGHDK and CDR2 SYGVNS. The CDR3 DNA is TGTGCCAGCGGATTTGGAGGGGGGCGGACCGGGGAGCTGTTTTTT. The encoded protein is CASGFGGGRTGELFF. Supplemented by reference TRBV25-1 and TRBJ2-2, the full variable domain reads EADIYQTPRYLVIGTGKKITLECSQTMGHDKMYWYQQDPGMELHLIHYSYGVNSTEKGDLSSESTVSRIRTEHFPLTLESARPSHTSQYLCASGFGGGRTGELFFGEGSRLTVL.

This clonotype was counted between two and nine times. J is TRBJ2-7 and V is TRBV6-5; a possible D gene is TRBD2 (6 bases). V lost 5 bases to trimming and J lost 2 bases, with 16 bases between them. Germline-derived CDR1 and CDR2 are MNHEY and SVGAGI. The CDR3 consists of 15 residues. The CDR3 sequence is CASSPLPSAAYEQYF. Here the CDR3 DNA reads TGTGCCAGCAGTCCCCTTCCTAGCGCGGCCTACGAGCAGTACTTC.

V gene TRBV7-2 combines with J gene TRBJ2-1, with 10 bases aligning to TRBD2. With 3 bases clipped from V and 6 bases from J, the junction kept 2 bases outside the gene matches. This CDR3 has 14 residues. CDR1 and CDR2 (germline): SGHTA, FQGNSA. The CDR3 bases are TGTGCCAGCAGCTTTACTAGCGGGGCCAATGAGCAGTTCTTC. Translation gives CASSFTSGANEQFF.

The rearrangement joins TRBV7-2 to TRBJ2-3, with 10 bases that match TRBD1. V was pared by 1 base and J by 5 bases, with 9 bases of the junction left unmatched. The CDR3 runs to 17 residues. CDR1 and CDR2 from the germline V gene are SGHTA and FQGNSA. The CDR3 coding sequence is TGTGCCAGCAGCTTAGTTTGGGGGACAGGGGAACGAGATACGCAGTATTTT. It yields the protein CASSLVWGTGERDTQYF.

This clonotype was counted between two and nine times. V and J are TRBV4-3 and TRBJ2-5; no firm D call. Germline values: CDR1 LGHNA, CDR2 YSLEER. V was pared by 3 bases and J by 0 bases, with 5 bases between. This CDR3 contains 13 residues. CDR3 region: CASSQSYQETQYF. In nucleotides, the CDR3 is TGCGCCAGCAGCCAGTCATACCAAGAGACCCAGTACTTC.